This T cell receptor (beta chain) was sequenced for a study of blood T cell repertoires in COVID-19. Study-level background: Sample material is recorded as cDNA or gDNA derived from T cells, B-cell-depleted T cells, or PBMCs.

This clone was counted only a few times. In the original analysis: Reference gene primer amplification gave estimated nucleated cell counts. The method was immunoSEQ multiplex PCR; TCRdb's version includes in-frame clones alone and lacks a portion of them. V and J calls and clone size are those listed in that table; D and trimming were worked out from the DNA. The sample lists fewer than 40,000 clones; about 80% were seen once. Germline CDR1 LGHNA, CDR2 YNFKEQ. The CDR3 is made up of 16 amino acids. With 0 bases clipped from V and 7 bases from J, the junction kept 8 bases outside the gene matches. The clonotype originates from an older man with active or convalescent COVID-19. V is TRBV4-2 and J is TRBJ2-1, with 8 bases fitting TRBD2. Sample: peripheral blood. The CDR3 nucleotides read TGTGCCAGCAGCCAAGATATTACGTCGGGGGGGAATGAGCAGTTCTTC. This sequence encodes CASSQDITSGGNEQFF.